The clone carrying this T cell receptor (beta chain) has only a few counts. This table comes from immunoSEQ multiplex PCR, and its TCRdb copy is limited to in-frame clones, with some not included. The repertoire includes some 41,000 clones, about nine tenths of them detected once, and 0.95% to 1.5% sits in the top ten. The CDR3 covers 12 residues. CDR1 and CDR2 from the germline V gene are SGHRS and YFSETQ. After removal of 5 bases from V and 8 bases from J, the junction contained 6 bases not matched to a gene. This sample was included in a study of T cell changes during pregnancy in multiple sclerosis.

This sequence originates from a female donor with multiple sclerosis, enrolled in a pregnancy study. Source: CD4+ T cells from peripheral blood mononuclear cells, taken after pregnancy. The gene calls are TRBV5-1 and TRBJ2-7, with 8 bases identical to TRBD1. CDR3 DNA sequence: TGCGCCAGCAGACCCGGACAGGGTAAGCAGTACTTC. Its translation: CASRPGQGKQYF.